The present T cell receptor (beta chain) was sequenced within a study of T cells after posttransplantation cyclophosphamide. A marrow graft followed busulfan-fludarabine conditioning, with cyclophosphamide on days +3 and +4. Method: immunoSEQ multiplex PCR; TCRdb's copy keeps in-frame clones and lacks some. The table has several thousand clones, roughly 90% seen once. This clone was counted only a few times. This CDR3 spans 15 amino acids. The germline CDR1 and CDR2 sequences are LGHNA and YSLEER. After removal of 4 bases from V and 4 bases from J, the junction contained 4 bases not matched to a gene.

This chain uses TRBV4-3 with TRBJ1-3; 10 bases align to TRBD1. The sequence came from a female patient aged 45-60 years who received an allogeneic stem cell transplant from a related donor, was CMV-positive, and had no GVHD. The graft donor may account for some of the T cells. Here the sequenced sample was CD4+ T cells sorted from blood, taken roughly 190 weeks after allogeneic stem cell transplant with posttransplant cyclophosphamide. CDR3 DNA: TGCGCCAGCAGCCGGGACAGGGGAGGAGGAAACACCATATATTTT. Its translation is CASSRDRGGGNTIYF.